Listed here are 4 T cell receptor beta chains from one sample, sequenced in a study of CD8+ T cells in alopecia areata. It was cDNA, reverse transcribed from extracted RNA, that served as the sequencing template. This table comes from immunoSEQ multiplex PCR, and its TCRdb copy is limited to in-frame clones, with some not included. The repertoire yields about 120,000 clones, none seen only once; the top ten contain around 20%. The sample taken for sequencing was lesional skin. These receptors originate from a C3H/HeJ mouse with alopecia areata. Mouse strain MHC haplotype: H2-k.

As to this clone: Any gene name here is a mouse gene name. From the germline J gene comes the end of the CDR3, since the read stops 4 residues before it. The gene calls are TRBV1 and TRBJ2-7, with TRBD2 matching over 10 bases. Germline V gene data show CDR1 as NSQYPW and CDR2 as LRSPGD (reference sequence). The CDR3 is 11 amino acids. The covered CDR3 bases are TGCACCTCGGGACTGGGGTAT. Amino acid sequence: CTSGLGY. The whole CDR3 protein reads CTSGLGYEQYF. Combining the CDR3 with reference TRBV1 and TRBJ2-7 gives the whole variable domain VTLLEQNPRWRLVPRGQAVNLRCILKNSQYPWMSWYQQDLQKQLQWLFTLRSPGDKEVKSLPGADYLATRVTDTELRLQVANMSQGRTLYCTSGLGYEQYFGPGTRLTVL.

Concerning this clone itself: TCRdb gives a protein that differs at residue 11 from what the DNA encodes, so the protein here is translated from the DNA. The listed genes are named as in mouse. The sequenced part of the CDR3 DNA is TGTGCCAGCTCCCGGGACAGACATAATTCGCCC. Translation: CASSRDRHNSP. The CDR3, in full, reads CASSRDRHNSPLYF. The chain recombines TRBV13-3 with TRBJ1-6; 7 positions match TRBD1. The sequence runs out 3 residues before the end of the CDR3; the remainder is reconstructed from the germline J gene. TRBJ1-6 qualifies as an ORF whose function is uncertain. Germline lookup yields CDR1 NNHDY and CDR2 SYVADS. This CDR3 is built from 14 residues. The trim removed 7 bases at V and 5 bases at J, leaving 6 bases unmatched.

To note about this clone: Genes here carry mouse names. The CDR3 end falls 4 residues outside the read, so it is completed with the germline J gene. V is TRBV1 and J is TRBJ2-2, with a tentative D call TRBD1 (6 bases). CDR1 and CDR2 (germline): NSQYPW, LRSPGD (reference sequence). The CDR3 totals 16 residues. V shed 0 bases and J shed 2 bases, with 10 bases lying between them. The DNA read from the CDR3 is TGCACCTGCAGTGCAGACTCAGGGGAGAACACCGGG. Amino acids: CTCSADSGENTG. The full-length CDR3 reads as CTCSADSGENTGQLYF.

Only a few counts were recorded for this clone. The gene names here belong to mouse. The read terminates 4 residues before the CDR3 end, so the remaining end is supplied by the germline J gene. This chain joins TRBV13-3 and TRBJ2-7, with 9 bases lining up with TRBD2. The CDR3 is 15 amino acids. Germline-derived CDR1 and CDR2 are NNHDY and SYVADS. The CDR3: CASSDLGGSPYEQYF. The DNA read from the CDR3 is TGTGCCAGCAGTGATCTGGGGGGGTCCCCTTAT.